These T cell receptor beta chains were read from a single sample in a study of OX40 agonist ivuxolimab in advanced cancers. Some clones are missing from TCRdb's copy, which holds only in-frame ones; the method was immunoSEQ multiplex PCR. The data show some 50,000 clones, over 80% seen once. The sequencing here drew on CD4+ or CD8+ T cells sorted from blood, taken in a trial of the OX40 agonist ivuxolimab. All receptors come from an adult with an advanced solid tumor such as melanoma, head and neck, liver or kidney cancer. Each CDR3 is given with its conserved first and last residue. The order of the fields is clone size, V gene, J gene, D gene, CDR3 DNA, CDR3 protein. The D gene is left open where the match is weak. The size of a clone is reported for some rows only, either as once, few or many, or as a class for expanded clones.

clone size: .; V gene: TRBV6-5; J gene: TRBJ2-2; D gene: TRBD1; CDR3 DNA: TGTGCCAGCAGCCCAGGACAGGGTACTAGGGAGCTGTTTTTT; CDR3 protein: CASSPGQGTRELFF
clone size: .; V gene: TRBV19; J gene: TRBJ1-5; D gene: .; CDR3 DNA: TGTGCCAGTAGTCCTTTTGGGACAAAGAACCATCAGCCCCAGCATTTT; CDR3 protein: CASSPFGTKNHQPQHF
clone size: once; V gene: TRBV15; J gene: TRBJ2-1; D gene: TRBD2; CDR3 DNA: TGTGCCACCAGCAGAGAGACTAGCGGGAGGGCAAACAATGAGCAGTTCTTC; CDR3 protein: CATSRETSGRANNEQFF
clone size: .; V gene: TRBV28; J gene: TRBJ1-4; D gene: .; CDR3 DNA: TGTGCCAGCAGTTCCGGACAGCCGAGGGAAAAACTGTTTTTT; CDR3 protein: CASSSGQPREKLFF
clone size: .; V gene: TRBV14; J gene: TRBJ1-5; D gene: .; CDR3 DNA: TGTGCCAGCAGCCAAGCCAAGCCCCAGCATTTT; CDR3 protein: CASSQAKPQHF
clone size: few; V gene: TRBV28; J gene: TRBJ2-1; D gene: .; CDR3 DNA: TGTGCCAGCACGTATACAGTCTACAATGAGCAGTTCTTC; CDR3 protein: CASTYTVYNEQFF
clone size: .; V gene: TRBV28; J gene: TRBJ2-7; D gene: .; CDR3 DNA: TGTGCCAGCAGCCCTCAGAGGGGGGGCGAGCAGTACTTC; CDR3 protein: CASSPQRGGEQYF
clone size: .; V gene: TRBV20-1; J gene: TRBJ1-3; D gene: .; CDR3 DNA: TGCAGTGCTAGAGTGGGAAACACCATATATTTT; CDR3 protein: CSARVGNTIYF
clone size: .; V gene: TRBV28; J gene: TRBJ2-7; D gene: TRBD2; CDR3 DNA: TGTGCCAGCAGTTTCGGACTAGCGGGCCTCGAGCAGTACTTC; CDR3 protein: CASSFGLAGLEQYF
clone size: few; V gene: TRBV6-5; J gene: TRBJ2-7; D gene: .; CDR3 DNA: TGTGCCAGCAGTTATAGGGACCGACAGGATTCCTACGAGCAGTACTTC; CDR3 protein: CASSYRDRQDSYEQYF
clone size: .; V gene: TRBV4-3; J gene: TRBJ2-7; D gene: .; CDR3 DNA: TGCGCCAGCAGCCAAGGTTTCCGGGACACCGAATACTTC; CDR3 protein: CASSQGFRDTEYF
clone size: .; V gene: TRBV28; J gene: TRBJ1-1; D gene: .; CDR3 DNA: TGTGCCAGCAAAGTCGGGGGGGCAGGGTACTTCCTGAACACTGAAGCTTTCTTT; CDR3 protein: CASKVGGAGYFLNTEAFF
clone size: .; V gene: TRBV4-3; J gene: TRBJ1-2; D gene: TRBD1; CDR3 DNA: TGCGCCAGCAGCCAAGATGAGGGGGCGATGCTTGGCTACACCTTC; CDR3 protein: CASSQDEGAMLGYTF
clone size: .; V gene: TRBV29-1; J gene: TRBJ2-7; D gene: .; CDR3 DNA: TGCAGCGTTGGACTAGGACGATACGAGCAGTACTTC; CDR3 protein: CSVGLGRYEQYF
clone size: .; V gene: TRBV11-3; J gene: TRBJ2-3; D gene: .; CDR3 DNA: TGTGCCAGCAGCTTAGGGCTAGCGACAGACACAGATACGCAGTATTTT; CDR3 protein: CASSLGLATDTDTQYF
clone size: .; V gene: TRBV2; J gene: TRBJ1-3; D gene: .; CDR3 DNA: TGTGCCAGCAAGCCACAAGGGTCTGGAAACACCATATATTTT; CDR3 protein: CASKPQGSGNTIYF
clone size: .; V gene: TRBV5-4; J gene: TRBJ2-1; D gene: TRBD2; CDR3 DNA: TGTGCCAGCAGCCCTACTCGACTAGCGGGAGGGGGCAATGAGCAGTTCTTC; CDR3 protein: CASSPTRLAGGGNEQFF
clone size: .; V gene: TRBV4-3; J gene: TRBJ2-7; D gene: TRBD1; CDR3 DNA: TGCGCCAGCAGCCCAAAGGACAGGAGCTCCTACGAGCAGTACTTC; CDR3 protein: CASSPKDRSSYEQYF
clone size: .; V gene: TRBV7-8; J gene: TRBJ2-3; D gene: .; CDR3 DNA: TGTGCCAGCAGCTCCGCCGGGGGGCGCACAGATACGCAGTATTTT; CDR3 protein: CASSSAGGRTDTQYF
clone size: .; V gene: TRBV19; J gene: TRBJ1-1; D gene: .; CDR3 DNA: TGTGCCAGTAGTATGGGTGCAGGGAACGCTTTCTTT; CDR3 protein: CASSMGAGNAFF
clone size: .; V gene: TRBV30; J gene: TRBJ1-1; D gene: .; CDR3 DNA: TGTGCCTGGAGTCTTCAGCTCCTCAGGGGTTTTAAGCCTGAAGCTTTCTTT; CDR3 protein: CAWSLQLLRGFKPEAFF
clone size: .; V gene: TRBV7-6; J gene: TRBJ2-7; D gene: .; CDR3 DNA: TGTGCCAGCAGCCTCTCACAGGGAATCTACGAGCAGTACTTC; CDR3 protein: CASSLSQGIYEQYF
clone size: .; V gene: TRBV5-4; J gene: TRBJ2-1; D gene: TRBD2; CDR3 DNA: TGTGCCACCACTAGCGGGAGGGCCGATGAGCAGTTCTTC; CDR3 protein: CATTSGRADEQFF
clone size: .; V gene: TRBV9; J gene: TRBJ2-7; D gene: .; CDR3 DNA: TGTGCCAGCAGCGTAGGTGTGGGGAAAGGTGACGAGCAGTACTTC; CDR3 protein: CASSVGVGKGDEQYF
clone size: .; V gene: TRBV18; J gene: TRBJ1-2; D gene: .; CDR3 DNA: TGTGCCAGCTCATCTGACAGCCTTCGGTATGGCTACACCTTC; CDR3 protein: CASSSDSLRYGYTF
clone size: .; V gene: TRBV15; J gene: TRBJ2-3; D gene: .; CDR3 DNA: TGTGCCACCAGCAGAGAAGGAGTCTCATCTTCAGATACGCAGTATTTT; CDR3 protein: CATSREGVSSSDTQYF
clone size: .; V gene: TRBV6-4; J gene: TRBJ1-5; D gene: TRBD1; CDR3 DNA: TGTGCCAGCAGGGTCGGGACAGGGGGTAGTGGTAATCAGCCCCAGCATTTT; CDR3 protein: CASRVGTGGSGNQPQHF
clone size: .; V gene: TRBV9; J gene: TRBJ1-3; D gene: TRBD1; CDR3 DNA: TGTGCCAGCAGCGGCACAGGGGCTTTGAGTGGAAACACCATATATTTT; CDR3 protein: CASSGTGALSGNTIYF
clone size: .; V gene: TRBV9; J gene: TRBJ2-7; D gene: .; CDR3 DNA: TGTGCCAGCAGCTTCGCCGGGACGGCTACGAGTGAGCAGTACTTC; CDR3 protein: CASSFAGTATSEQYF
clone size: .; V gene: TRBV28; J gene: TRBJ1-2; D gene: .; CDR3 DNA: TGTGCCAGCAGTCCCCCACGAGGGTCCTTCTATGGCTACACCTTC; CDR3 protein: CASSPPRGSFYGYTF
clone size: .; V gene: TRBV5-6; J gene: TRBJ2-5; D gene: .; CDR3 DNA: TGTGCCAGCAGCTTTTGGACTGGGGAGACCCAGTACTTC; CDR3 protein: CASSFWTGETQYF
clone size: .; V gene: TRBV28; J gene: TRBJ2-7; D gene: .; CDR3 DNA: TGTGCCAGCAGTCCCCGCAAACAGGGAAGGCAGTACTTC; CDR3 protein: CASSPRKQGRQYF
clone size: .; V gene: TRBV18; J gene: TRBJ2-2; D gene: .; CDR3 DNA: TGTGCCAGCTTCCGGACGACGAACACCGGGGAGCTGTTTTTT; CDR3 protein: CASFRTTNTGELFF
clone size: .; V gene: TRBV10-3; J gene: TRBJ1-2; D gene: TRBD1; CDR3 DNA: TGTGCCATCAGTGAAGCAGGGGGCTATGGCTACACCTTC; CDR3 protein: CAISEAGGYGYTF
clone size: .; V gene: TRBV4-3; J gene: TRBJ1-1; D gene: .; CDR3 DNA: TGCGCCAGCAGCCAAGTTGGAGGGAAGGCCACTGAAGCTTTCTTT; CDR3 protein: CASSQVGGKATEAFF
clone size: .; V gene: TRBV15; J gene: TRBJ2-1; D gene: TRBD2; CDR3 DNA: TGTGCCACCAGCAGTCGGGGGGTTAGCTCCTACAATGAGCAGTTCTTC; CDR3 protein: CATSSRGVSSYNEQFF
clone size: once; V gene: TRBV18; J gene: TRBJ1-3; D gene: .; CDR3 DNA: TGTGCCAGCTCACCCCTCGGGACTCGGCCTGGAAACACCATATATTTT; CDR3 protein: CASSPLGTRPGNTIYF
clone size: .; V gene: TRBV5-1; J gene: TRBJ2-4; D gene: .; CDR3 DNA: TGCGCCAGCAGCCCCAGGGGGGGAACAAACATTCAGTACTTC; CDR3 protein: CASSPRGGTNIQYF
clone size: .; V gene: TRBV7-3; J gene: TRBJ1-1; D gene: .; CDR3 DNA: TGTGCCAGCAGCTCACAGGGTCTAGGCACTGAAGCTTTCTTT; CDR3 protein: CASSSQGLGTEAFF
clone size: once; V gene: TRBV30; J gene: TRBJ2-7; D gene: TRBD2; CDR3 DNA: TGTGCCTGGACCTTAAACGGGGGGAGGGGTGAGCAGTACTTC; CDR3 protein: CAWTLNGGRGEQYF
clone size: .; V gene: TRBV14; J gene: TRBJ1-1; D gene: TRBD1; CDR3 DNA: TGTGCCAGCAGGAAGGGACAGAGCCCTGAAGCTTTCTTT; CDR3 protein: CASRKGQSPEAFF
clone size: .; V gene: TRBV5-6; J gene: TRBJ2-7; D gene: .; CDR3 DNA: TGTGCCAGCAGCCCGCGAGACCATGCCTACGAGCAGTACTTC; CDR3 protein: CASSPRDHAYEQYF
clone size: once; V gene: TRBV28; J gene: TRBJ1-1; D gene: .; CDR3 DNA: TGTGCCAGCAGCCCCCTGAGAGGGGGTAGGGGGACTGAAGCTTTCTTT; CDR3 protein: CASSPLRGGRGTEAFF
clone size: .; V gene: TRBV15; J gene: TRBJ2-7; D gene: .; CDR3 DNA: TGTGCCACCAGCAGAGAATTGGCACCTCCGGGAGAGCAGTACTTC; CDR3 protein: CATSRELAPPGEQYF
clone size: once; V gene: TRBV9; J gene: TRBJ1-3; D gene: .; CDR3 DNA: TGTGCCAGCAGCGTCAAGGGGGGACACCTAGACTCTGGAAACACCATATATTTT; CDR3 protein: CASSVKGGHLDSGNTIYF
clone size: .; V gene: TRBV7-2; J gene: TRBJ2-5; D gene: TRBD1; CDR3 DNA: TGTGCCAGCAGCTCCTACCTGACAGGGGGCTCATTAGAGACCCAGTACTTC; CDR3 protein: CASSSYLTGGSLETQYF
clone size: .; V gene: TRBV6-9; J gene: TRBJ2-7; D gene: .; CDR3 DNA: TGTGCCAGCAGTCCCATGAAGTCTTCCTACGAGCAGTACTTC; CDR3 protein: CASSPMKSSYEQYF
clone size: once; V gene: TRBV19; J gene: TRBJ2-3; D gene: .; CDR3 DNA: TGTGCCAGTAGTTTCTCTAGGGCAAAGGATACGCAGTATTTT; CDR3 protein: CASSFSRAKDTQYF
clone size: .; V gene: TRBV18; J gene: TRBJ1-1; D gene: .; CDR3 DNA: TGTGCCAGCTCACCTCTCATAGCGGGGGACACTGAAGCTTTCTTT; CDR3 protein: CASSPLIAGDTEAFF
clone size: .; V gene: TRBV2; J gene: TRBJ2-7; D gene: .; CDR3 DNA: TGTGCCAGCATGGGCGGCTACGAGCAGTACTTC; CDR3 protein: CASMGGYEQYF
clone size: .; V gene: TRBV27; J gene: TRBJ2-7; D gene: TRBD1; CDR3 DNA: TGTGCCAACACCCAACGGAAAGGGGGCCCCTACGAGCAGTACTTC; CDR3 protein: CANTQRKGGPYEQYF
clone size: .; V gene: TRBV7-2; J gene: TRBJ2-7; D gene: .; CDR3 DNA: TGTGCCAGCAGCCCCCGAGGCGGGGACCTACGCGAGCAGTACTTC; CDR3 protein: CASSPRGGDLREQYF
clone size: .; V gene: TRBV27; J gene: TRBJ2-7; D gene: TRBD1; CDR3 DNA: TGTGCCAGCAGCTTATACCCCCCGCGGACAGGGGGACGGTACGAGCAGTACTTC; CDR3 protein: CASSLYPPRTGGRYEQYF
clone size: few; V gene: TRBV2; J gene: TRBJ2-1; D gene: TRBD2; CDR3 DNA: TGTGCCAGCAGTGAAGTACTAGCGAACTACAATGAGCAGTTCTTC; CDR3 protein: CASSEVLANYNEQFF
clone size: .; V gene: TRBV27; J gene: TRBJ2-3; D gene: TRBD2; CDR3 DNA: TGTGCCAGCAGTTTATCGGAGCGGGAGAGCACAGATACGCAGTATTTT; CDR3 protein: CASSLSERESTDTQYF
clone size: few; V gene: TRBV5-8; J gene: TRBJ2-6; D gene: .; CDR3 DNA: TGTGCCAGCAGTCTCGACAGGACCTGGGCCAACGTCCTGACTTTC; CDR3 protein: CASSLDRTWANVLTF
clone size: .; V gene: TRBV6-5; J gene: TRBJ2-2; D gene: TRBD2; CDR3 DNA: TGTGCCAGCAGTTACTCATGGGGGGGGGACACCGGGGAGCTGTTTTTT; CDR3 protein: CASSYSWGGDTGELFF